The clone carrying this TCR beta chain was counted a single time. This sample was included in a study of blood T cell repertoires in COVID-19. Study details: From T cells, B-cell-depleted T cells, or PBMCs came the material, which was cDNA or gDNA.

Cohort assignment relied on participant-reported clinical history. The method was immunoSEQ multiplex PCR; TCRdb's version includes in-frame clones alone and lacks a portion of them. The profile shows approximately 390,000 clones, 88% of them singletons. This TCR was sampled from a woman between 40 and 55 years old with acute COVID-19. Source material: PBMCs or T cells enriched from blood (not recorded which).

The CDR3 DNA follows: TGTGCCAGCAGGTCGACAGGGAGCGGTAACTATGGCTACACCTTC. It translates to CASRSTGSGNYGYTF. The chain uses TRBV27 and TRBJ1-2; 7 bases are shared with TRBD1. The CDR3 length is 15 residues. Germline lookup yields CDR1 MNHEY and CDR2 SMNVEV (reference sequence). Trimming at V came to 6 bases and at J to 1 base, leaving 8 bases not matched to a gene.